Presented here are 17 T cell receptor beta chains from one specimen sequenced in a study of blood T cell repertoires in COVID-19. Profiling relied on immunoSEQ multiplex PCR, and the TCRdb table lists in-frame clones only, not all of them. Here the sample spans roughly 67,000 clones, around 82% being singletons. Sequenced input: peripheral blood. The receptor source for this set is a man between 50 and 59 years old with active COVID-19.

The genes are TRBV10-3 and TRBJ2-7; 8 positions agree with TRBD1. The junction had 10 bases not matched to a gene; V was cut back by 6 bases and J by 3 bases. The CDR3 runs to 15 residues. Germline values: CDR1 ENHRY, CDR2 SYGVKD. CDR3 sequence reads: CAISPLGTGNYEQYF. CDR3 coding DNA: TGTGCCATCAGCCCTTTGGGGACAGGAAACTACGAGCAGTACTTC.

This chain uses TRBV6-5 with TRBJ2-2; TRBD1 agrees at 8 bases. V was pared by 6 bases and J by 5 bases, with 8 bases of the junction left unmatched. Germline values: CDR1 MNHEY, CDR2 SVGAGI. This CDR3 region has 15 residues. The DNA of the CDR3 is TGTGCCAGCAGCCCGGACAGGGTGGGGACCGGGGAGCTGTTTTTT. Its translation: CASSPDRVGTGELFF.

The chain carries TRBV7-9 and TRBJ2-1, with 10 bases that match TRBD2. V dropped 1 base and J dropped 2; count of bases not matched to a gene: 8. Germline CDR1 SEHNR, CDR2 FQNEAQ (reference sequence). CDR3 length: 18 residues. The CDR3 DNA follows: TGTGCCAGCAGCTTAGTAGGGGCTACTAGCGGGGCCTACAATGAGCAGTTCTTC. It codes for CASSLVGATSGAYNEQFF.

The rearrangement links TRBV15 to TRBJ1-1, with TRBD1 matching 8 bases. With V trimmed by 0 bases and J by 5 bases, 8 bases remained unmatched. CDR3 size: 16 residues. Germline V gene lookup returns CDR1 LNHNV and CDR2 YYDKDF (reference sequence). CDR3 DNA: TGTGCCACCAGCAGAGACCTCAGGGGGCGAAATACTGAAGCTTTCTTT. Translation: CATSRDLRGRNTEAFF.

The chain recombines TRBV11-1 with TRBJ2-1, with 8 nucleotides matching TRBD1. Germline-derived CDR1 and CDR2 are SGHAT and FQDESV (reference sequence). Trimming cost V 5 bases and J 8 bases; bases outside gene matches: 14. This CDR3 is built from 16 residues. For the CDR3, the DNA is TGTGCCAGCAGCCAAGATACAGGGGGTATGTTGTATGAGCAGTTCTTC. Encoded protein: CASSQDTGGMLYEQFF.

This clone came up a few times. The rearrangement uses TRBV7-9 and TRBJ2-7; 12 nucleotides match TRBD2. This CDR3 contains 13 residues. The germline gives CDR1 SEHNR, CDR2 FQNEAQ (reference sequence). With 5 bases clipped from V and 12 bases from J, the junction kept 8 bases outside the gene matches. CDR3 coding DNA: TGTGCCAGCAGCCGAGGACTAGCGGGGACTCTGTACTTC. It codes for CASSRGLAGTLYF. Full variable domain (remainder filled in from reference TRBV7-9 and TRBJ2-7): DTGVSQNPRHKITKRGQNVTFRCDPISEHNRLYWYRQTLGQGPEFLTYFQNEAQLEKSRLLSDRFSAERPKGSFSTLEIQRTEQGDSAMYLCASSRGLAGTLYFGPGTRLTVT.

This rearrangement joins TRBV27 to TRBJ2-2; 8 bases are a match to TRBD2. CDR3 length equals 17 residues. The germline V gene has CDR1 MNHEY and CDR2 SMNVEV (reference sequence). With 5 bases clipped from V and 0 bases from J, the junction kept 8 bases outside the gene matches. The CDR3 bases are TGTGCCAGCAGTCGACTAGCGCTTGACTCGAACACCGGGGAGCTGTTTTTT. It encodes CASSRLALDSNTGELFF.

The chain has TRBV29-1 and TRBJ2-3, with 9 bases lining up with TRBD1. With V trimmed by 8 bases and J by 1 base, 4 bases remained unmatched. Germline values: CDR1 SQVTM, CDR2 ANQGSEA. CDR3 length: 13 amino acids. In DNA form, the CDR3 reads TGCAGCTTCAGGGACAGGGGCACAGATACGCAGTATTTT. Its translation: CSFRDRGTDTQYF.

The J gene is TRBJ2-7, the V gene TRBV4-1; 8 bases agree with TRBD1. After removal of 0 bases from V and 7 bases from J, the junction contained 17 bases not matched to a gene. The CDR3 loop spans 18 amino acids. CDR1 MGHRA and CDR2 YSYEKL come from the germline V gene. The CDR3 sequence is CASSQELTTGGTALEQYF. The CDR3 DNA follows: TGCGCCAGCAGCCAAGAGCTAACAACAGGGGGTACCGCGTTGGAGCAGTACTTC.

This chain connects TRBV10-2 to TRBJ2-1, with D possibly matching TRBD1 (6 bases). This CDR3 has 13 amino acids. Per germline, CDR1 WSHSY and CDR2 SAAADI. Trimming took 6 bases from V and 4 from J, leaving 10 bases between them. The CDR3 sequence is CASRDSLYNEQFF. The DNA for the CDR3 is TGCGCCAGCAGGGACAGCCTTTACAATGAGCAGTTCTTC.

The J gene is TRBJ2-4, the V gene TRBV3-1 (or the pseudogene TRBV3-2); 8 bases are shared with TRBD2. Germline CDR1 reads LGHDT; CDR2 reads YNNKEL (reference sequence). The V gene end was trimmed by 4 bases and the J gene end by 9 bases; junction bases not matched to a gene: 11. The CDR3 contains 15 residues. Here the CDR3 reads CASSPTGLGVTIQYF. The DNA for the CDR3 is TGTGCCAGCAGCCCGACGGGACTAGGGGTAACCATTCAGTACTTC.

The chain couples TRBV5-1 to TRBJ2-1; 10 nucleotides align to TRBD1. CDR3 length equals 15 residues. With V trimmed by 4 bases and J by 2 bases, 3 bases remained unmatched. Looked up from germline, CDR1 is SGHRS and CDR2 is YFSETQ. The CDR3 here is CASSEGQGTYNEQFF. DNA of the CDR3: TGCGCCAGCAGCGAGGGACAGGGGACCTACAATGAGCAGTTCTTC.

This rearrangement joins TRBV2 to TRBJ1-1; D is ambiguous. Trimming removed 7 bases at V and 0 bases at J, with 9 bases between. Germline CDR1 reads SNHLY; CDR2 reads FYNNEI. The CDR3 covers 13 residues. Written as DNA, the CDR3 is TGTGCCAGCACCGGGAATTTGAACACTGAAGCTTTCTTT. Residues: CASTGNLNTEAFF.

This clone was observed a handful of times. The chain combines TRBV4-3 with TRBJ1-2, with TRBD1 as a possible D gene (6 bases). Trimming removed 0 bases at V and 7 bases at J, with 21 bases between. Germline CDR1 reads LGHNA; CDR2 reads YSLEER. This CDR3 has 17 residues. The CDR3 region has the DNA TGCGCCAGCAGCCAAGAGAGGACATACCAGGGGTGGGGTGGCTACACCTTC. This sequence encodes CASSQERTYQGWGGYTF.

This chain links TRBV9 with TRBJ2-7; D remains unclear. The CDR3 has 14 residues. Germline V CDR1 and CDR2: SGDLS, YYNGEE. V lost 0 bases and J 0 bases, leaving 7 bases between the germline ends. In DNA, the CDR3 is TGTGCCAGCAGCGTAGGTGCTAGCTCCTACGAGCAGTACTTC. Its protein product is CASSVGASSYEQYF.

This clone was observed a few times. This chain uses TRBV15 with TRBJ1-5; D gene ambiguous. The germline V gene encodes CDR1 LNHNV and CDR2 YYDKDF (reference sequence). Trimming removed 8 bases from V and 6 bases from J, with 20 bases in between. The CDR3 consists of 15 residues. The CDR3 sequence is CATSNGEGSFQPQHF. The CDR3 nucleotides are TGTGCCACCTCAAATGGGGAGGGAAGTTTTCAGCCCCAGCATTTT.

V gene TRBV7-9 combines with J gene TRBJ2-2, with D possibly matching TRBD2 (6 bases). Germline CDR1 reads SEHNR; CDR2 reads FQNEAQ (reference sequence). V dropped 1 base and J dropped 8 bases, with 14 bases sitting between them. CDR3 size: 15 residues. The CDR3 is CASSLVSGAIGELFF. The CDR3, as DNA: TGTGCCAGCAGCTTAGTGTCGGGAGCGATAGGGGAGCTGTTTTTT.